This TCR beta chain emerged from a study of Ad26.COV2.S vaccination and SARS-CoV-2 variants. Study in general: Enrollment placed the donor in the COV1001 Ad26.COV2.S trial arm.

Findings and caveats of the study: Possibly, TCR breadth and depth analyses underestimated total T cell responses. Non-spike TCR breadth was similar in vaccine and placebo recipients.

The data were produced by immunoSEQ multiplex PCR, yet TCRdb's version contains in-frame clones alone and is incomplete. The table lists about 480,000 clones, 70% to 90% of them singletons. The treatment is: roughly 20 received Ad26.COV2.S at low or high dose, single or two shots; several received placebo; per-sample allocation not given. Following the first vaccine or placebo injection, samples were taken on day 63. With respect to this clone: What it binds is not known.

Source: peripheral blood, taken in a trial of Ad26.COV2.S vaccine versus placebo. This sequence was found in a person aged 18-65 years who received the Ad26.COV2.S COVID-19 vaccine or a placebo.

CDR3 nucleotide sequence: TGTGCCAGCAGCTACAGGGACGAGCAGTACTTC. Protein sequence: CASSYRDEQYF. The J gene is TRBJ2-7, the V gene TRBV7-2, with D possibly being TRBD1 (6 bases). Germline CDR1 reads SGHTA; CDR2 reads FQGNSA. Deletions cut 4 bases from V and 5 bases from J, with 6 bases between. The CDR3 covers 11 residues.